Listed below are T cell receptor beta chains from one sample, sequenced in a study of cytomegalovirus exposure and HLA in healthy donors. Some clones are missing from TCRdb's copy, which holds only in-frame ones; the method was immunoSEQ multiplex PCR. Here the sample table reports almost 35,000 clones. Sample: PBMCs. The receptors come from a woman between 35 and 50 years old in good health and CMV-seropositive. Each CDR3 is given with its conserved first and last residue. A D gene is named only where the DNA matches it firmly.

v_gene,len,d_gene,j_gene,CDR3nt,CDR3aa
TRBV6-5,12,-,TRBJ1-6,TGTGCCAGCAGTTACCGAGAATCACCCCTCCACTTT,CASSYRESPLHF
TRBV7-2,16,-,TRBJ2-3,TGTGCCAGCAGCTTAGTGGTTAGCGGCAGCACAGATACGCAGTATTTT,CASSLVVSGSTDTQYF
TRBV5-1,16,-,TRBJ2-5,TGCGTCAGCAGCTTGGAAGGGGAAGGCCTTCAAGAGACCCAGTACTTC,CVSSLEGEGLQETQYF
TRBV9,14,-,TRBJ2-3,TGTGCCAGCGGCGCAGACAGGAAAGAGATGATGCAGTATTTT,CASGADRKEMMQYF
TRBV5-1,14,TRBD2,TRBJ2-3,TGCGCCAGCAGCTTGCGGGGGGTCCAGGATACGCAGTATTTT,CASSLRGVQDTQYF
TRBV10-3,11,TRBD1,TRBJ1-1,TGTGCCATATCAGGGGGCACTGAAGCTTTCTTT,CAISGGTEAFF
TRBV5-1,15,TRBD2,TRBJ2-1,TGCGCCAAGGTGTTGATGGGAGGGCCTCGCAATGAGCAGTTCTTC,CAKVLMGGPRNEQFF
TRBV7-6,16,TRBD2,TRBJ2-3,TGTGCCAGCAGCCACGGACTAGCGGACTTCACAGATACGCAGTATTTT,CASSHGLADFTDTQYF
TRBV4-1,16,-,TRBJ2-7,TGCGCCAGCAGCCAAGTAGGAACAGGGAACCCCTACGAGCAGTACTTC,CASSQVGTGNPYEQYF
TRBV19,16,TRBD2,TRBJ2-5,TGTGCCAGTAGTATACTGAGCGGGACGGGCGAAGAGACCCAGTACTTC,CASSILSGTGEETQYF
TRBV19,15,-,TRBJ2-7,TGTGCCAGTAGTTCATCCAGCGTAGGTGCCTACGAGCAGTACTTC,CASSSSSVGAYEQYF
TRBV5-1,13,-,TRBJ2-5,TGCGCCAGCAGCTTGAGTTTTCAGGAGACCCAGTACTTC,CASSLSFQETQYF
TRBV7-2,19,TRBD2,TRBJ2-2,TGTGCCAGCAGCCCCACCCTCAGGGGCTCTAGCGGGCCCACCGGGGAGCTGTTTTTT,CASSPTLRGSSGPTGELFF
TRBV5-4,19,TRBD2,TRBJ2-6,TGTGCCAGCAGCTTGGTGGGACTAGCGGGGACTTCTGGGGCCAACGTCCTGACTTTC,CASSLVGLAGTSGANVLTF
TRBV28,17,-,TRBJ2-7,TGTGCCAGCAGTACAATAGACACTTTACAAAGCTCCTACGAGCAGTACTTC,CASSTIDTLQSSYEQYF
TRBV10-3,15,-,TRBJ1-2,TGTGCCATCAGTGAATTAATACTAGGAGGCGGGGGCTACACCTTC,CAISELILGGGGYTF
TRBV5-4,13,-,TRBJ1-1,TGTGCCAGCAGCTCGGGAGTGAACACTGAAGCTTTCTTT,CASSSGVNTEAFF